Below are 32 T cell receptor beta chains sequenced from a single sample in a study of blood T cell repertoires in COVID-19. Measured with immunoSEQ multiplex PCR; TCRdb has only the in-frame clones, and not every one. The data show some 200,000 clones, about 79% seen once. The material sequenced was peripheral blood. These receptors came from a woman between 40 and 50 years old who had recovered from COVID-19.

The rearrangement joins TRBV12-3 or TRBV12-4 to TRBJ2-7; TRBD1 might be the D (5 bases). This CDR3 spans 13 amino acids. Trimming took off 5 bases at V and 5 bases at J, with 13 bases between the two ends. CDR3 bases: TGTGCCAGCAGTCCGCAGGGTAAGCACGAGCAGTACTTC. Translation: CASSPQGKHEQYF.

CDR3 in DNA: TGCGCCAGCAGTGGAGCCTACGAGCAGTACTTC. This sequence encodes CASSGAYEQYF. The chain uses TRBV10-2 and TRBJ2-7, with unresolved D. V was trimmed by 4 bases and J by 2 bases, leaving 3 bases between them. CDR1 is WSHSY, CDR2 SAAADI, per germline. The CDR3 totals 11 residues.

The rearrangement joins TRBV9 to TRBJ2-1; tentative D call: TRBD1 (6 bases). Germline V gives CDR1 SGDLS, CDR2 YYNGEE. V was pared by 3 bases and J by 2 bases, with 6 bases between. The CDR3 extends over 13 amino acids. The CDR3 sequence: CASSGGPYNEQFF. The CDR3 DNA reads TGTGCCAGCAGCGGGGGGCCCTACAATGAGCAGTTCTTC.

The rearrangement joins TRBV6-2 or TRBV6-3 to TRBJ2-1, with TRBD2 as a possible D gene (5 bases). The germline V and J ends were trimmed by 0 bases and 5 bases, with 5 bases remaining between them. Germline V gene data show CDR1 as MNHEY and CDR2 as SVGEGT. This CDR3 is 13 amino acids long. The CDR3 coding sequence is TGTGCCAGCAGTTACTCGCGGGACAATGAGCAGTTCTTC. Translating it yields CASSYSRDNEQFF.

The chain joins TRBV7-2 to TRBJ2-5; TRBD2 agrees at 7 bases. The ends lost 1 base at V and 0 bases at J; junction bases unmatched: 14. Germline CDR1 is SGHTA and CDR2 is FQGNSA. This CDR3 spans 19 amino acids. The CDR3: CASSLVATSAMSHQETQYF. The CDR3 region has the DNA TGTGCCAGCAGCTTAGTTGCCACTAGCGCTATGAGCCACCAAGAGACCCAGTACTTC. Variable domain in full (rest from reference TRBV7-2 and TRBJ2-5): GAGVSQSPSNKVTEKGKDVELRCDPISGHTALYWYRQSLGQGLEFLIYFQGNSAPDKSGLPSDRFSAERTGGSVSTLTIQRTQQEDSAVYLCASSLVATSAMSHQETQYFGPGTRLLVL.

The rearrangement joins TRBV29-1 to TRBJ1-1, with D hard to call. Between the trimmed V and J ends, which lost 7 bases and 6 bases, there was a span of 15 bases. This CDR3 comprises 12 residues. CDR1 SQVTM and CDR2 ANQGSEA come from the germline V gene. The CDR3 loop is CSGAGATSEAFF. The CDR3 DNA is TGCAGCGGGGCGGGTGCAACTTCTGAAGCTTTCTTT.

The chain uses TRBV3-1 (or the pseudogene TRBV3-2) and TRBJ2-3, with D possibly matching TRBD2 (7 bases). Germline CDR1 reads LGHDT; CDR2 reads YNNKEL (reference sequence). The length of the CDR3 is 14 residues. Trimming pared 5 bases from V and 4 bases from J, leaving 13 bases between. The CDR3 region is CASSRGGEADTQYF. Written as DNA, the CDR3 is TGTGCCAGCAGCAGAGGGGGGGAAGCAGATACGCAGTATTTT.

The rearrangement links TRBV10-2 to TRBJ2-3; 8 bases fit TRBD1. CDR3 length: 15 amino acids. Trimming took 0 bases from V and 1 from J; bases not matched to a gene: 0. CDR1 and CDR2 from the germline V gene are WSHSY and SAAADI. The CDR3 DNA sequence: TGCGCCAGCAGTGAGTCGGGACAGGGCACAGATACGCAGTATTTT. Its translation: CASSESGQGTDTQYF.

This chain uses TRBV6-5 with TRBJ1-1; the D gene is possibly TRBD1 (6 bases). Germline V gene data show CDR1 as MNHEY and CDR2 as SVGAGI. The length of the CDR3 is 13 residues. V was clipped by 5 bases and J by 4 bases, with 11 bases between them. CDR3 coding DNA: TGTGCCAGCAGTACCAGAGGGGGCACTGAAGCTTTCTTT. As protein: CASSTRGGTEAFF.

The V gene is TRBV6-6, the J gene TRBJ2-7; 10 bases agree with TRBD2. The junction had 4 bases not matched to a gene; V was cut back by 8 bases and J by 3 bases. Germline V gives CDR1 MNHNY, CDR2 SVGAGI (reference sequence). The CDR3 runs to 13 residues. DNA of the CDR3: TGTGCCAGCCGAGCGGGGGGGCACTACGAGCAGTACTTC. Translation gives CASRAGGHYEQYF.

The sample holds a few counts of this clone. This chain joins TRBV12-3 or TRBV12-4 and TRBJ2-1; 7 bases line up with TRBD1. After removal of 6 bases from V and 6 bases from J, the junction contained 5 bases not matched to a gene. The CDR3 runs 13 residues. CDR3 residues: CASRNNRGNEQFF. The CDR3 DNA is TGTGCCAGCAGGAATAACAGGGGCAATGAGCAGTTCTTC.

The V and J genes are TRBV7-2 and TRBJ1-2, with a weak D call TRBD1 (6 bases). Germline values: CDR1 SGHTA, CDR2 FQGNSA. This CDR3 is built from 12 residues. Between the trimmed V and J ends, which lost 4 bases and 8 bases, there was a span of 11 bases. CDR3 coding DNA: TGTGCCAGCAGCTCAGGGGATTGGGGCTACACCTTC. It encodes CASSSGDWGYTF.

V gene TRBV11-3 combines with J gene TRBJ1-2; 10 nucleotides match TRBD1. The CDR3 runs to 17 residues. V was pared by 2 bases and J by 3 bases, with 9 bases of the junction left unmatched. Germline V gives CDR1 SGHNT, CDR2 YENEEA. DNA for the CDR3: TGTGCCAGCAGCTTATCTACCGGGACAGGGGATTACTATGGCTACACCTTC. Protein product: CASSLSTGTGDYYGYTF. The full variable domain, its missing parts supplied by reference TRBV11-3 and TRBJ1-2, is EAGVVQSPRYKIIEKKQPVAFWCNPISGHNTLYWYLQNLGQGPELLIRYENEEAVDDSQLPKDRFSAERLKGVDSTLKIQPAELGDSAVYLCASSLSTGTGDYYGYTFGSGTRLTVV.

The CDR3: CASSLMGGDQPQHF. CDR3 bases: TGTGCCAGCAGCTTAATGGGGGGAGATCAGCCCCAGCATTTT. J is TRBJ1-5 and V is TRBV7-9; tentatively, D is TRBD1 (5 bases). This CDR3 contains 14 residues. Germline loops: CDR1 SEHNR, CDR2 FQNEAQ (reference sequence). Trimming stripped 2 bases from V and 5 bases from J, with 10 bases between. Combining the CDR3 with reference TRBV7-9 and TRBJ1-5 gives the whole variable domain DTGVSQNPRHKITKRGQNVTFRCDPISEHNRLYWYRQTLGQGPEFLTYFQNEAQLEKSRLLSDRFSAERPKGSFSTLEIQRTEQGDSAMYLCASSLMGGDQPQHFGDGTRLSIL.

The rearrangement uses TRBV11-2 and TRBJ2-3; tentatively, D is TRBD1 (5 bases). Germline CDR1 reads SGHAT; CDR2 reads FQNNGV. Trimming removed 1 base from V and 8 bases from J, with 13 bases in between. The CDR3 extends over 14 amino acids. The CDR3: CASSLAVAQGTQYF. The CDR3 DNA is TGTGCCAGCAGCTTAGCGGTAGCCCAGGGTACGCAGTATTTT.

The V and J genes are TRBV7-9 and TRBJ2-5, with D possibly matching TRBD2 (6 bases). The CDR3 is 16 amino acids. Between the trimmed V and J ends, which lost 2 bases and 3 bases, there was a span of 16 bases. Germline CDR1 reads SEHNR; CDR2 reads FQNEAQ (reference sequence). CDR3 DNA: TGTGCCAGCAGCTTATATCGGGGAGGCGTGGAAGAGACCCAGTACTTC. Its protein is CASSLYRGGVEETQYF.

This chain links TRBV6-6 with TRBJ2-7, with D perhaps TRBD1 (6 bases). The V gene lost 6 bases and the J gene lost 5 bases, with 14 bases spanning the gap. The germline gives CDR1 MNHNY, CDR2 SVGAGI (reference sequence). The CDR3 has 13 residues. The DNA for the CDR3 is TGTGCCAGCAGCCGACAGGCCCCAGACGAGCAGTACTTC. Its protein is CASSRQAPDEQYF.

In this sample, this clone turned up once. The chain has TRBV28 and TRBJ2-3; D unresolved. The CDR3 contains 14 residues. Germline V gene lookup returns CDR1 MDHEN and CDR2 SYDVKM. Trimming shortened V by 8 bases and J by 1 base, and 13 bases separated the two germline ends. The CDR3 protein is CASLKSLGTDTQYF. For the CDR3, the DNA is TGTGCCAGCCTTAAGTCCCTAGGCACAGATACGCAGTATTTT.

The genes are TRBV2 and TRBJ2-5; TRBD1 matches 9 bases. The V and J ends lost 6 bases and 9 bases, in that order; junction bases with no gene match: 11. CDR1 and CDR2 (germline): SNHLY, FYNNEI. This CDR3 is 14 amino acids long. The CDR3 spells CASRQPGQGLAQYF. CDR3 nucleotide sequence: TGTGCCAGCAGACAGCCGGGACAGGGATTGGCCCAGTACTTC.

The count of this clone is one. V and J are TRBV5-8 and TRBJ2-5; 7 positions match TRBD2. CDR3 size: 14 residues. The germline V gene encodes CDR1 SGHTS and CDR2 YDEGEE. Germline trimming cut 0 bases from V and 4 bases from J; bases unmatched to any gene: 3. The CDR3 sequence: CASSLASGGETQYF. CDR3 bases: TGTGCCAGCAGCTTGGCCTCGGGGGGAGAGACCCAGTACTTC.

The gene calls are TRBV5-1 and TRBJ1-5; D gene unclear. The germline V gene encodes CDR1 SGHRS and CDR2 YFSETQ. The CDR3 runs 15 residues. Between the trimmed V and J ends, which lost 0 bases and 0 bases, there was a span of 7 bases. CDR3 residues: CASSLGLGSNQPQHF. The CDR3 nucleotides read TGCGCCAGCAGCTTGGGTCTAGGTAGCAATCAGCCCCAGCATTTT.

The chain carries TRBV11-3 and TRBJ2-7, with TRBD1 matching 8 bases. With 6 bases clipped from V and 6 bases from J, the junction kept 7 bases outside the gene matches. The CDR3 contains 13 residues. CDR1 is SGHNT and CDR2 is YENEEA in the germline V gene. The CDR3 bases are TGTGCCAGCAGAAGGACAGGGATGGGCGAGCAGTACTTC. Translating gives CASRRTGMGEQYF.

This chain connects TRBV4-2 to TRBJ1-4; TRBD1 aligns across 7 bases. This CDR3 is 15 amino acids long. V dropped 3 bases and J dropped 6; count of bases not matched to a gene: 7. CDR1 and CDR2 from the germline V gene are LGHNA and YNFKEQ. CDR3 coding DNA: TGTGCCAGCAGCCACCCGACAGGGTTTGATGAAAAACTGTTTTTT. It is translated as CASSHPTGFDEKLFF.

The V call is TRBV18, the J call TRBJ2-3; 10 bases are shared with TRBD2. The germline gives CDR1 KGHSH, CDR2 LQKENI. Trimming removed 2 bases from V and 1 base from J; junction bases left unmatched: 6. The CDR3 length is 17 residues. The chain's CDR3 is CASSPSSGGAGTDTQYF. The CDR3 DNA sequence: TGTGCCAGCTCACCATCCAGCGGGGGGGCCGGCACAGATACGCAGTATTTT.

Concerning this clone: Other DNA sequences of this sample code for an identical CDR3. The chain recombines TRBV6-5 with TRBJ1-3; D gene unclear. V was shortened by 0 bases and J by 4 bases, with 10 bases between the two germline ends. The CDR3 has 15 residues. Germline V gives CDR1 MNHEY, CDR2 SVGAGI. CDR3 amino acids: CASSYSSGLGNTIYF. CDR3 DNA: TGTGCCAGCAGTTACTCATCAGGTCTCGGAAACACCATATATTTT.

The V call is TRBV20-1, the J call TRBJ2-5; D not resolved. V lost 3 bases and J 2 bases, leaving 4 bases between the germline ends. The CDR3 is made up of 11 amino acids. Germline CDR1 reads DFQATT; CDR2 reads SNEGSKA (reference sequence). Here the CDR3 reads CSASSQETQYF. The CDR3 coding sequence is TGCAGTGCTAGTTCACAAGAGACCCAGTACTTC.

The V call is TRBV9, the J call TRBJ2-2, with D uncertain. The germline CDR1 and CDR2 sequences are SGDLS and YYNGEE. V lost 3 bases to trimming and J lost 5 bases, with 20 bases between them. The CDR3 spans 17 residues. In nucleotides, the CDR3 is TGTGCCAGCAGCGCCCATCCGTCGGCAGGTCGTACCGGGGAGCTGTTTTTT. Amino acids: CASSAHPSAGRTGELFF.

J is TRBJ2-5 and V is TRBV19; D is unresolved. CDR1 and CDR2 from the germline V gene are LNHDA and SQIVND (reference sequence). The V end lost 4 bases, the J end lost 2 bases, and 11 bases lay between the germline ends. The CDR3 length is 14 residues. This CDR3 reads CASSTSGLQETQYF. In DNA form, the CDR3 reads TGTGCCAGTAGTACCTCAGGCTTGCAAGAGACCCAGTACTTC.

This rearrangement joins TRBV5-6 to TRBJ2-1; D not resolved. CDR3 length: 14 residues. Germline V gene lookup returns CDR1 SGHDT and CDR2 YYEEEE. The V end was cut by 5 bases, the J end by 4 bases, with 13 bases between. The CDR3: CASRSGETYNEQFF. The CDR3 DNA follows: TGTGCCAGCAGGTCTGGTGAGACATACAATGAGCAGTTCTTC.

For the CDR3, the DNA is TGCAGCGCTTTACAGAACACCGGGGAGCTGTTTTTT. It is translated as CSALQNTGELFF. The chain recombines TRBV29-1 with TRBJ2-2; D is undetermined. From germline, CDR1 is SQVTM and CDR2 ANQGSEA. The V and J ends lost 7 bases and 1 base respectively, with 7 bases between them. The CDR3 has 12 residues.

This clone turned up a few times. The chain is built from TRBV18 and TRBJ2-1, with TRBD2 identical over 7 bases. The V gene's germline CDR1 is KGHSH and CDR2 LQKENI. The CDR3 runs 14 residues. V lost 3 bases and J lost 5; bases outside the gene matches: 4. The CDR3 DNA sequence: TGTGCCAGCTCACCGCCTAGCGGAAACAATGAGCAGTTCTTC. It encodes CASSPPSGNNEQFF. Together with reference TRBV18 and TRBJ2-1, the CDR3 gives the full variable domain: NAGVMQNPRHLVRRRGQEARLRCSPMKGHSHVYWYRQLPEEGLKFMVYLQKENIIDESGMPKERFSAEFPKEGPSILRIQQVVRGDSAAYFCASSPPSGNNEQFFGPGTRLTVL.

V gene TRBV11-3 combines with J gene TRBJ1-1, with D possibly TRBD1 on 5 matching bases. CDR1 is SGHNT, CDR2 YENEEA, per germline. V lost 4 bases, J lost 11 bases, and 14 bases lay in between. CDR3 length: 12 residues. CDR3 nucleotides: TGTGCCAGCAGCTCGGACTCGGGGGAGGCTTTCTTT. Its translation is CASSSDSGEAFF.